This T cell receptor (beta chain) was documented in a study of blood T cell repertoires in COVID-19. Looking at the study overall: Both acute and convalescent COVID-19 samples were obtained from the United States, Italy and Spain. In each case, the material was cDNA or gDNA derived from T cells, B-cell-depleted T cells, or PBMCs.

Only in-frame clones appear in the TCRdb table, and some are missing; sequencing was by immunoSEQ multiplex PCR. Altogether some 110,000 clones are present, roughly four fifths being singletons, with the ten largest covering 2% to 3%. V lost 5 bases, J lost 5 bases, and 7 bases lay in between. The CDR3 is 12 amino acids. Germline V gene sequence: CDR1 LNHDA, CDR2 SQIVND (reference sequence). The chain combines TRBV19 with TRBJ2-1, with D hard to call. This sequence was found in a man between 50 and 59 years old with acute or convalescent COVID-19. The sequencing sample was made of peripheral blood. CDR3: CASSVLNNEQFF. The CDR3 bases are TGTGCCAGTAGTGTCTTAAACAATGAGCAGTTCTTC. Complete variable domain (other parts from reference TRBV19 and TRBJ2-1): DGGITQSPKYLFRKEGQNVTLSCEQNLNHDAMYWYRQDPGQGLRLIYYSQIVNDFQKGDIAEGYSVSREKKESFPLTVTSAQKNPTAFYLCASSVLNNEQFFGPGTRLTVL.